The source of this T cell receptor (beta chain) is a study of regulatory dendritic cells for organ transplantation. Study-level background: Regulatory dendritic cells were monocyte-derived, receiving vitamin D3 on days 0 and 4 and IL-10 on day 4.

The CDR3 is 14 residues long. V lost 5 bases to trimming and J lost 4 bases, with 11 bases between them. The germline V gene has CDR1 KGHSH and CDR2 LQKENI. Study results and limitations: Naive T cells showed high diversity, memory cells less, memory CD8+ least. Memory CD8+ clonal expansion seemed more limited with regulatory than mature dendritic cells.

Allogeneic regulatory or mature dendritic cells were co-cultured for four to six days with CFSE-labeled sorted T cells at 1:10. Naive CD45RA+ and memory CD45RO+ CD4+ or CD8+ T cells were FACS-sorted. Sequencing was performed with immunoSEQ multiplex PCR; in TCRdb, only in-frame clones are kept and a portion is missing. The sample has approximately 18,000 clones, roughly 80% seen once. About this clone: Its specificity is not known.

The TCR originated in a human donor in good health. The sample consisted of memory CD4+ T cells from blood cultured with regulatory dendritic cells. Subset described: CD45RO+ memory T cells. The rearrangement links TRBV18 to TRBJ2-2; D may be TRBD1 (5 bases). The CDR3 region has the DNA TGTGCCAGCTCATCATCTCAGGGCACCGGGGAGCTGTTTTTT. It yields the protein CASSSSQGTGELFF. Filled out from reference TRBV18 and TRBJ2-2, the complete variable domain reads NAGVMQNPRHLVRRRGQEARLRCSPMKGHSHVYWYRQLPEEGLKFMVYLQKENIIDESGMPKERFSAEFPKEGPSILRIQQVVRGDSAAYFCASSSSQGTGELFFGEGSRLTVL.